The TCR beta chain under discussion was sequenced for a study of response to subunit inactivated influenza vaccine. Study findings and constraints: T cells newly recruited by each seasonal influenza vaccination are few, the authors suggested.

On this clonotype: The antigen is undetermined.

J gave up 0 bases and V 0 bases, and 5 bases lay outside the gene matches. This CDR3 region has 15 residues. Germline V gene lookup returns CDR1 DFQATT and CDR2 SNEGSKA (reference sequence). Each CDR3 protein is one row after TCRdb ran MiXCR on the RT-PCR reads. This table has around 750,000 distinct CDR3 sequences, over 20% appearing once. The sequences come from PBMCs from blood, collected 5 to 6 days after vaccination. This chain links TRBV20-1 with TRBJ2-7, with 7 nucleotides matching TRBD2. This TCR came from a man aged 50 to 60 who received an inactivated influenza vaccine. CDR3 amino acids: CSARERGRVSYEQYF. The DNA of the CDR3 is TGCAGTGCTAGAGAGCGGGGGAGGGTCTCCTACGAGCAGTACTTC.